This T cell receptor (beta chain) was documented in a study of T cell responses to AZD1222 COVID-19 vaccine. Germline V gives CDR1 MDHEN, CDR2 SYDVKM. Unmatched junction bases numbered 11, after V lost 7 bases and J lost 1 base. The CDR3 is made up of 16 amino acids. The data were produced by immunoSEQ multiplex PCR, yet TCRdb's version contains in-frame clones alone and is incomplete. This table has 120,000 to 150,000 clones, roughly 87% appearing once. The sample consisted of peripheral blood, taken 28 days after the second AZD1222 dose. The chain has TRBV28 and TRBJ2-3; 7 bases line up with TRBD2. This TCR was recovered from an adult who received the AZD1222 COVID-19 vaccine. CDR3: CASKNSGTTGTDTQYF. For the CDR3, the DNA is TGTGCCAGCAAAAACTCCGGGACTACAGGCACAGATACGCAGTATTTT.